A selection of T cell receptor beta chains follows, all from one sample in a study of cytotoxic CD8 clonotypes in ibrutinib-treated CLL. Sequencing was performed with immunoSEQ multiplex PCR; in TCRdb, only in-frame clones are kept and a portion is missing. The profile shows about 300,000 clones, approximately 79% of them singletons. This sample comprised PBMCs, obtained at disease progression, from a patient treated with ibrutinib. Receptors were obtained from a human donor with chronic lymphocytic leukemia. Both conserved end residues are part of each CDR3. The order of the fields is clone size, V gene, D gene, J gene, CDR3 protein, CDR3 DNA. A D gene is named only where the DNA matches it firmly. Expanded clones are given a class, and other clones once, few, many or no size at all.

.,TRBV13,TRBD2,TRBJ2-3,CASSPRLAGVQDTQYF,TGTGCCAGCAGCCCCAGACTAGCGGGAGTTCAAGATACGCAGTATTTT
.,TRBV2,TRBD1,TRBJ1-5,CASSESTGVGAHQPQHF,TGTGCCAGCAGTGAATCCACAGGGGTTGGGGCCCATCAGCCCCAGCATTTT
few,TRBV29-1,.,TRBJ1-4,CSVVGGNEKLFF,TGCAGCGTTGTTGGGGGTAATGAAAAACTGTTTTTT
once,TRBV28,.,TRBJ1-2,CASRSGTANYGYTF,TGTGCCAGCAGATCTGGGACGGCTAACTATGGCTACACCTTC
.,TRBV29-1,.,TRBJ2-7,CSVLAGPDYEQYF,TGCAGCGTTTTGGCGGGCCCCGACTACGAGCAGTACTTC
.,TRBV14,.,TRBJ2-6,CASSQLYSGANVLTF,TGTGCCAGCAGCCAATTATACTCTGGGGCCAACGTCCTGACTTTC
.,TRBV5-6,TRBD1,TRBJ2-7,CASSFGTGKYEQYF,TGTGCCAGCAGCTTCGGGACAGGGAAATACGAGCAGTACTTC
once,TRBV7-2,.,TRBJ2-7,CASSSFLPEFSEQYF,TGTGCCAGCAGCTCCTTCCTTCCGGAATTCAGCGAGCAGTACTTC
.,TRBV19,.,TRBJ2-7,CASHPEGGRSEQYF,TGTGCCAGTCACCCGGAGGGGGGGCGCAGCGAGCAGTACTTC
.,TRBV27,TRBD1,TRBJ1-6,CASSLFRGHGKPSPLHF,TGTGCCAGCAGTCTTTTCAGGGGGCACGGCAAGCCTTCACCCCTCCACTTT
.,TRBV5-1,TRBD2,TRBJ2-3,CASSLIAGVVDTQYF,TGCGCCAGCAGCTTAATAGCGGGAGTTGTAGATACGCAGTATTTT